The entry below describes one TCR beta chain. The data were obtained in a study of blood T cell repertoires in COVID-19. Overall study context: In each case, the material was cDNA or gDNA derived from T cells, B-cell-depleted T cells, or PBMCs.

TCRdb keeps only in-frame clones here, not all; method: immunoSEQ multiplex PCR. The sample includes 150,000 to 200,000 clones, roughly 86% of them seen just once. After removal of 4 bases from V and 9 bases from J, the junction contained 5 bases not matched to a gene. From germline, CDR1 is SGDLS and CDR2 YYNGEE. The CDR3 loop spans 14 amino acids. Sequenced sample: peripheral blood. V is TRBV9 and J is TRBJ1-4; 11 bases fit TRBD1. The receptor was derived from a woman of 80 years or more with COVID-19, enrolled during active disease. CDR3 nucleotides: TGTGCCAGCAGCCACCGGGACAGGGGGAAAAAACTGTTTTTT. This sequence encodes CASSHRDRGKKLFF.